The 24 T cell receptor beta chains below were found in one sample sequenced in a study of blood T cells in healthy people across ages. Then a second PCR, running roughly 6 to 12 cycles, was carried out with a sample-barcoded 5' primer and a J-beta primer mix. Via MiXCR, TCRdb re-called the 5' RACE reads, giving one row per CDR3 protein. Of 1.5 million to 1.8 million distinct CDR3 sequences listed, less than 45% are singletons. The sequencing sample was made of blood. The receptors shown here come from a young woman in good health.

This clonotype appeared a single time. The chain couples TRBV20-1 to TRBJ2-2; TRBD1 agrees at 12 bases. Germline CDR1 is DFQATT and CDR2 is SNEGSKA (reference sequence). The CDR3 sequence is 14 residues long. The V segment lost 5 bases and the J segment 8 bases; nucleotides outside the gene matches: 6. CDR3 in amino acids: CSAGTGGASGELFF. For the CDR3, the DNA is TGCAGTGCTGGGACAGGGGGCGCATCGGGGGAGCTGTTTTTT.

Only a few counts were recorded for this clonotype. The chain is built from TRBV6-2 or TRBV6-3 and TRBJ1-1; D is undetermined. V lost 4 bases, J lost 0 bases, and 12 bases lay in between. Germline CDR1 MNHEY, CDR2 SVGEGT. This CDR3 is 15 amino acids long. CDR3 sequence: CASSFRGLLNTEAFF. The CDR3 DNA reads as TGTGCCAGCAGTTTCCGCGGACTCCTGAACACTGAAGCTTTCTTT.

The chain uses TRBV4-2 and TRBJ1-2; D is possibly TRBD1 (6 bases). Trimming stripped 0 bases from V and 6 bases from J, with 8 bases between. Germline V gene data show CDR1 as LGHNA and CDR2 as YNFKEQ. The CDR3 has 13 residues. CDR3 sequence reads: CASSQDTGNGYTF. DNA for the CDR3: TGTGCCAGCAGCCAAGACACAGGGAATGGCTACACCTTC.

This clonotype was seen more than once but under ten times. V and J are TRBV7-6 and TRBJ2-7; 7 bases match TRBD1. The J call is in doubt because the DNA end fits TRBJ2-5 better. Germline CDR1 and CDR2: SGHVS and FNYEAQ. The CDR3 sequence is 17 residues long. The CDR3 DNA is TGTGCCAGCAGCCTGCGACAGGGTCTTTTAGGGCAGGAGACCCAGTACTTC. Translation: CASSLRQGLLGQETQYF.

The J gene is TRBJ2-2, the V gene TRBV11-2; 11 nucleotides align to TRBD1. The CDR3 spans 14 residues. Germline trimming cut 3 bases from V and 7 bases from J; bases unmatched to any gene: 1. CDR1 is SGHAT and CDR2 is FQNNGV in the germline V gene. The CDR3 sequence is CASSFGTGGGELFF. The CDR3, as DNA: TGTGCCAGCAGCTTCGGGACAGGGGGCGGGGAGCTGTTTTTT.

This clonotype was seen a few times. The V call is TRBV5-1, the J call TRBJ2-7; D remains ambiguous. CDR1 SGHRS and CDR2 YFSETQ come from the germline V gene. V dropped 0 bases and J dropped 5 bases, with 12 bases sitting between them. The CDR3 runs 14 residues. This CDR3 is CASSLAVGRDEQYF. CDR3 DNA: TGCGCCAGCAGCTTGGCAGTAGGTCGGGACGAGCAGTACTTC.

This chain joins TRBV20-1 and TRBJ2-7; 7 bases fit TRBD2. With 4 bases clipped from V and 4 bases from J, the junction kept 10 bases outside the gene matches. The CDR3 sequence is 14 residues long. The germline gives CDR1 DFQATT, CDR2 SNEGSKA (reference sequence). CDR3 sequence (DNA): TGCAGTGCTATTTTTACGGGGGGATCTTACGAGCAGTACTTC. Translating gives CSAIFTGGSYEQYF.

This clonotype was recorded at least ten times. The chain employs TRBV7-2 and TRBJ1-4; D not resolved. Germline loops: CDR1 SGHTA, CDR2 FQGNSA. This CDR3 is built from 15 residues. V was shortened by 1 base and J by 0 bases, with 6 bases between the two germline ends. For the CDR3, the DNA is TGTGCCAGCAGCTTAGACTCCTCAACTAATGAAAAACTGTTTTTT. The encoded protein is CASSLDSSTNEKLFF.

The V call is TRBV6-2 or TRBV6-3, the J call TRBJ2-5; 7 bases agree with TRBD1. Germline V lookup: CDR1 MNHEY, CDR2 SVGEGT. CDR3 size: 13 residues. Losses at the gene ends were 6 bases for V and 5 bases for J; bases not matched to a gene: 6. CDR3 sequence: CASSRQGPETQYF. DNA for the CDR3: TGTGCCAGCAGCAGACAGGGTCCGGAGACCCAGTACTTC.

This chain links TRBV12-3 or TRBV12-4 with TRBJ1-5, with 9 bases that match TRBD1. The V segment lost 6 bases and the J segment 0 bases; nucleotides outside the gene matches: 9. This CDR3 is 17 amino acids long. DNA of the CDR3: TGTGCCAGCAGCAAAGGACAGGGGCGGTTTAGCAATCAGCCCCAGCATTTT. Amino acids: CASSKGQGRFSNQPQHF.

The V and J genes are TRBV6-6 and TRBJ2-7, with a tentative D call TRBD2 (6 bases). This CDR3 comprises 12 residues. V was cut by 2 bases and J by 6 bases, with 8 bases left in between. Germline CDR1 and CDR2: MNHNY and SVGAGI (reference sequence). DNA of the CDR3: TGTGCCAGCAGTTACGAGGAGGGCGAGCAGTACTTC. This translates into CASSYEEGEQYF.

J is TRBJ2-1 and V is TRBV29-1; 12 nucleotides match TRBD2. Germline-derived CDR1 and CDR2 are SQVTM and ANQGSEA. The CDR3 extends over 17 amino acids. V lost 2 bases and J lost 2; bases outside the gene matches: 7. CDR3 in amino acids: CSVEWVGTSGPYNEQFF. The CDR3 nucleotides are TGCAGCGTTGAATGGGTCGGGACTAGCGGGCCCTACAATGAGCAGTTCTTC.

A single count supports this clonotype. This chain joins TRBV20-1 and TRBJ2-1; D ambiguous. CDR3 length: 15 residues. The germline gives CDR1 DFQATT, CDR2 SNEGSKA (reference sequence). Deletions cut 0 bases from V and 10 bases from J, with 19 bases between. CDR3 coding DNA: TGCAGTGCTAGAGATCAGAGTAGCCGAGCCTACGAGCAGTTCTTC. Its translation: CSARDQSSRAYEQFF.

Many counts were recorded for this clonotype. The chain combines TRBV4-2 with TRBJ1-5; a possible D gene is TRBD1 (5 bases). The CDR3 is 16 residues long. The germline gives CDR1 LGHNA, CDR2 YNFKEQ. V lost 0 bases, J lost 8 bases, and 17 bases lay in between. This CDR3 reads CASSQDLGQGGKPQHF. The CDR3 DNA reads TGTGCCAGCAGCCAAGATCTGGGCCAGGGAGGAAAGCCCCAGCATTTT.

The chain couples TRBV12-3 or TRBV12-4 to TRBJ1-1; 7 nucleotides match TRBD1. The CDR3 contains 14 residues. V shed 3 bases, J shed 5 bases, and the junction held 6 bases outside the gene matches. CDR3 amino acids: CASSFHRGQTEAFF. CDR3 bases: TGTGCCAGCAGTTTCCACAGGGGTCAAACTGAAGCTTTCTTT.

Only a few counts were recorded for this clonotype. The chain recombines TRBV7-9 with TRBJ2-3; D is possibly TRBD1 (5 bases). The germline gives CDR1 SEHNR, CDR2 FQNEAQ (reference sequence). V lost 5 bases and J 5 bases, leaving 17 bases between the germline ends. The CDR3 is made up of 15 amino acids. The chain's CDR3 is CASSHPLGAEDTQYF. The CDR3 coding sequence is TGTGCCAGCAGCCACCCCCTAGGGGCGGAAGATACGCAGTATTTT. Using reference TRBV7-9 and TRBJ2-3 for the parts outside the CDR3, the full variable domain is DTGVSQNPRHKITKRGQNVTFRCDPISEHNRLYWYRQTLGQGPEFLTYFQNEAQLEKSRLLSDRFSAERPKGSFSTLEIQRTEQGDSAMYLCASSHPLGAEDTQYFGPGTRLTVL.

A few counts support this clonotype. The chain recombines TRBV6-5 with TRBJ2-7; possibly TRBD2 for D (5 bases). Germline V gene data show CDR1 as MNHEY and CDR2 as SVGAGI. The CDR3 totals 16 residues. V lost 0 bases and J lost 5, with 17 bases in between. Here the CDR3 reads CASSYSIGLSADEQYF. The CDR3 nucleotides read TGTGCCAGCAGTTACTCTATCGGACTGAGTGCTGACGAGCAGTACTTC.

The chain links TRBV5-1 to TRBJ2-1; 9 bases agree with TRBD1. The CDR3 length is 15 residues. J lost 5 bases, V lost 4 bases, and 7 bases had no gene match. CDR1 SGHRS and CDR2 YFSETQ come from the germline V gene. CDR3 in amino acids: CASSKGQGLNNEQFF. CDR3 nucleotide sequence: TGCGCCAGCAGCAAGGGACAGGGCCTTAACAATGAGCAGTTCTTC.

For this clonotype: One junction end disagrees with the germline gene, perhaps due to a read error. The rearrangement uses TRBV4-3 and TRBJ2-1; 7 bases are a match to TRBD2. Germline V lookup: CDR1 LGHNA, CDR2 YSLEER. This CDR3 is 14 amino acids long. The CDR3 region has the DNA TGCGCCGGCAGCCAAGATTCGGGGGGCAATGAGCAGTTCTTC. Translated, it gives CAGSQDSGGNEQFF.

The J gene is TRBJ1-2, the V gene TRBV6-2 or TRBV6-3; D ambiguous. The V gene's germline CDR1 is MNHEY and CDR2 SVGEGT. The CDR3 runs 15 residues. V lost 0 bases and J 2 bases, leaving 10 bases between the germline ends. The CDR3 here is CASSYSVRGNYGYTF. CDR3 in DNA: TGTGCCAGCAGTTACTCGGTTCGGGGAAACTATGGCTACACCTTC.

This clonotype has a handful of counts. V and J are TRBV11-2 and TRBJ2-1; D remains ambiguous. The DNA end is a closer match to TRBJ2-7, so the J assignment may be wrong. The CDR3 covers 15 residues. CDR1 and CDR2 from the germline V gene are SGHAT and FQNNGV. This chain's CDR3 is CASSASGASYNEQYF. DNA of the CDR3: TGTGCCAGCAGCGCATCAGGTGCCTCCTACAATGAGCAGTACTTC.

This sequence joins TRBV7-2 and TRBJ2-6; D gene unclear. The CDR3 runs 15 residues. V lost 3 bases and J lost 0, with 6 bases in between. CDR1 is SGHTA, CDR2 FQGNSA, per germline. The CDR3 sequence: CASSFRYSGANVLTF. The DNA of the CDR3 is TGTGCCAGCAGCTTCCGATACTCTGGGGCCAACGTCCTGACTTTC.

This clonotype was seen more than once but under ten times. This chain connects TRBV12-3 or TRBV12-4 to TRBJ2-3; 12 bases line up with TRBD1. V was clipped by 3 bases and J by 1 base; unmatched bases: 2. The CDR3 sequence is 16 residues long. DNA of the CDR3: TGTGCCAGCAGTTTCCGGGACAGGGGGCGCACAGATACGCAGTATTTT. Protein product: CASSFRDRGRTDTQYF.

On this clonotype itself: This may arise from a read error, as a much more abundant clone is one base away. V is TRBV30 and J is TRBJ2-1, with unresolved D. The CDR3 is made up of 12 amino acids. V dropped 3 bases and J dropped 12 bases, with 15 bases sitting between them. Germline V CDR1 and CDR2: GTSNPN, SVGIG (reference sequence). The CDR3 DNA reads TGTGCCTGGAGACGAATCGGCGATGGGCAGTTCTTC. Encoded protein: CAWRRIGDGQFF.